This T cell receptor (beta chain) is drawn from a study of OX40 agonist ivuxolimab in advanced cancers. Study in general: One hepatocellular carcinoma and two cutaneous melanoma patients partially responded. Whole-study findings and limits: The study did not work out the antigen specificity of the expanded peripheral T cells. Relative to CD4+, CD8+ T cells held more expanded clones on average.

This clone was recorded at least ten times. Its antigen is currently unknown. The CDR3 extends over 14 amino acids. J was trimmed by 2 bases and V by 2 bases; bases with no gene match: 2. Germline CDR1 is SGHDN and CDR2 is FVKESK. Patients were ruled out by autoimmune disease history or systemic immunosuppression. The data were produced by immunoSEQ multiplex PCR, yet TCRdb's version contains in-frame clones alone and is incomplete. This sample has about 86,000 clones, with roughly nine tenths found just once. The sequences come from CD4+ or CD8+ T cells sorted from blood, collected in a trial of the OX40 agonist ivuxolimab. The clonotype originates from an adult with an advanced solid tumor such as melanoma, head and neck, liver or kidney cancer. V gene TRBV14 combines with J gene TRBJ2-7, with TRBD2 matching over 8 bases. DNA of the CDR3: TGTGCCAGCAGCCAACTAGCGGGTACCTACGAGCAGTACTTC. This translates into CASSQLAGTYEQYF.